This TCR beta chain was sequenced for a study of cytomegalovirus exposure and HLA in healthy donors. Background on the study: One earlier analysis, a look at 150 million to 200 million T cells, found fewer than 140 million unique TCR beta sequences.

Vbeta (60) and Jbeta (13) primers were used in the PCR. Data came from immunoSEQ multiplex PCR; TCRdb stores just in-frame clones and leaves some out. This sample has 35,000 to 45,000 clones; 82% occur once, and the top ten carry roughly a tenth. Remarks on this clone: Its specificity is not known.

Germline CDR1 SGHKS, CDR2 YYEKEE (reference sequence). With 4 bases clipped from V and 3 bases from J, the junction kept 10 bases outside the gene matches. There are 16 residues in the CDR3. The study, taken as a whole, reports: Most TCR beta V segments were productive about 87% or about 30% of the time in an earlier analysis. Clonal expansion, a later analysis showed, was greater in HLA-associated TCR beta chains than in equally common others.

What was sequenced was PBMCs. The receptor was derived from a woman under 30 in good health and CMV-seropositive. The V call is TRBV5-5, the J call TRBJ2-5; 9 bases are a match to TRBD2. The CDR3 spells CASSRSLGGREETQYF. CDR3 in DNA: TGTGCCAGCAGCCGGTCTCTTGGCGGGAGGGAAGAGACCCAGTACTTC.